These 2 T cell receptor beta chains came from one sample sequenced in a study of shared clonotypes between healthy human individuals. Profiling relied on immunoSEQ multiplex PCR, and the TCRdb table lists in-frame clones only, not all of them. This table has around 700,000 clones, 73% appearing once. Sequenced material: memory CD4+ T cells sorted from blood. Indicated subset: CD45RA-negative fraction. These receptors were obtained from a woman aged 25 to 39 in good health.

Points on this clone: This may be a read error, as it is one base from a much larger clone. Additional DNA sequences in this sample encode the identical CDR3. The chain employs TRBV27 and TRBJ2-3, with TRBD2 matching over 11 bases. Germline CDR1 MNHEY, CDR2 SMNVEV (reference sequence). This CDR3 is 15 amino acids long. V lost 5 bases and J lost 3; bases outside the gene matches: 4. The CDR3 DNA sequence: TGTGCCAGCAGTCCCCTAGCGGGAGGTACAGATACGCAGTATTTT. It codes for CASSPLAGGTDTQYF.

The sample holds many counts of this clone. This chain links TRBV6-1 with TRBJ2-2, with D perhaps TRBD1 (6 bases). Germline assignment: CDR1 MNHNS and CDR2 SASEGT. This CDR3 is 13 amino acids long. V lost 11 bases and J lost 0, with 10 bases in between. The CDR3 region is CAVEGANTGELFF. The CDR3 DNA reads TGTGCCGTCGAGGGGGCGAACACCGGGGAGCTGTTTTTT.